This T cell receptor (beta chain) was identified during a study of human CD4 T cells and Enterobacteriaceae (TCRdb year 2020). With regard to the full study: Stimulating bacteria were E. coli, K. pneumoniae, E. aerogenes, S. flexneri, S. sonnei, S. typhimurium and S. aureus, heat-inactivated after culture.

Proliferating activated T cells were FACS-sorted as CFSE-low CD25+ ICOS+ cells after 6-7 days. Sorted memory CD4+ T cells were CFSE-labeled and cultured at a 2:1 ratio with irradiated autologous monocytes pulsed with antigen. Memory CD4+ T cells, defined as all CD4+ cells except CD45RA+CCR7+CD95- naive cells, were FACS-sorted on a FACSAria III to over 95% purity. Blood from healthy donors came from blood donation centers in Switzerland. Positive selection with CD4 and CD14 magnetic microbeads was used to enrich total CD4+ T cells and monocytes. Before sorting, CD8+, CD14+, CD16+, CD56+, CD19+ and CD25-bright cells were excluded. Heat inactivation of the bacteria was done at 60 degrees C for about 2 hours, with the bacteria added at around 1.8 particles per monocyte, while M. tuberculosis lysate was used at 2.5 to 3.5 ug/ml. The TCR Vbeta genes were sequenced from CFSE-low memory CD4+ T cells that had proliferated after primary stimulation with Enterobacteriaceae or with control bacteria. Across two independent experiments, two to four different donors were used to analyze each bacteria-reactive repertoire. Ficoll-Paque Plus was used to isolate peripheral blood mononuclear cells from donor blood.

This clone was recorded a few times. Base qualities are not at hand, and no much larger clone is one base apart. The CDR3 covers 15 residues, taking in both the cysteine and the phenylalanine. Just CDR3 DNA is preserved here, 45 bases in frame from base 1. V lost 0 bases and J lost 4 bases, and the count of bases not matched to a germline gene is 1. CDR1 and CDR2 are drawn from the germline V gene: MRHNA, SNTAGT. Broader findings and caveats from the paper: Clonotypes shared across Enterobacteriaceae cultures accounted for about 26-50% of unique rearrangements but about 66-93% of templates, whereas sharing with control bacteria was rare. Enterobacteriaceae-reactive repertoires were polyclonal but contained fewer clonotypes than S. aureus- or M. tuberculosis-reactive repertoires, and co-clustering of the Enterobacteriaceae-reactive repertoires together was observed.

The CFSE-low antigen-reactive cultures were sequenced at survey level, which gave a detection sensitivity of one cell in 40,000. Genomic DNA was extracted from cell pellets with the QIAamp DNA Micro Kit, and its quantity and purity were checked by spectrophotometry. The immunoSEQ multiplex PCR assay was used to amplify the TCR Vbeta CDR3 regions. The amplicons were sequenced on the Illumina HiSeq platform. The retrieved sequences were 87 nucleotides in length and included the CDR3 region. On the study's bioinformatics: Each unique productive TCR Vbeta nucleotide sequence counted as a clonotype and was quantified by productive template frequency from ImmunoSEQ Analyzer V3.0. Expanded clonotypes were defined by a threshold at the top 5th percentile of each frequency-ranked repertoire. Repertoire overlap was calculated as Chao-Jaccard using the R package fossil and displayed by nonmetric multidimensional scaling using the R package MASS. Here the immuneACCESS table is served through TCRdb, limited to in-frame sequences with V and J called. Missing clones are a known gap in these copies; in checked studies unresolved V genes cover under half, and the rest lacks a known reason. V and J calls and clone size are as listed in that table; D and trimming were resolved from the DNA. The sample contains 450 to 600 clones, about 37% of them found a single time. Of the sample, around 23% falls within the top ten clones.

This clonotype was obtained from a human donor in good health. The V and J genes are TRBV6-4 and TRBJ2-3; TRBD2 aligns with 10 central bases. Material: bacteria-reactive CD4+ T cells grown in culture. Per the publication, the cell subset or site label means: CFSE-low proliferating memory CD4 T cells sorted after in vitro stimulation with a heat-inactivated bacterium or M. tuberculosis lysate. The DNA reads as follows: TGTGCCAGCAGTGACTCGAGCGGGGGGGCAGATACGCAGTATTTT. The translation is CASSDSSGGADTQYF.